This T cell receptor (beta chain) came from a study of identifying expanded T cells in peripheral blood. Unmatched junction bases numbered 2, after V lost 4 bases and J lost 7 bases. CDR1 is SGDLS and CDR2 is YYNGEE in the germline V gene. The CDR3 is 11 amino acids. The protocol was immunoSEQ multiplex PCR, while the TCRdb copy is restricted to in-frame clones and leaves out a portion. The sample comprises some 81,000 clones, 84% of which are singletons, and 18% rests with the top ten. The receptor was isolated from a person aged 18-70 years in good health. Sequenced: blood. The chain recombines TRBV9 with TRBJ2-7; TRBD2 matches 7 bases. CDR3 residues: CASSTGGEQYF. The CDR3 nucleotides are TGTGCCAGCAGCACCGGGGGGGAGCAGTACTTC. Using reference TRBV9 and TRBJ2-7 for the parts outside the CDR3, the full variable domain is DSGVTQTPKHLITATGQRVTLRCSPRSGDLSVYWYQQSLDQGLQFLIQYYNGEERAKGNILERFSAQQFPDLHSELNLSSLELGDSALYFCASSTGGEQYFGPGTRLTVT.